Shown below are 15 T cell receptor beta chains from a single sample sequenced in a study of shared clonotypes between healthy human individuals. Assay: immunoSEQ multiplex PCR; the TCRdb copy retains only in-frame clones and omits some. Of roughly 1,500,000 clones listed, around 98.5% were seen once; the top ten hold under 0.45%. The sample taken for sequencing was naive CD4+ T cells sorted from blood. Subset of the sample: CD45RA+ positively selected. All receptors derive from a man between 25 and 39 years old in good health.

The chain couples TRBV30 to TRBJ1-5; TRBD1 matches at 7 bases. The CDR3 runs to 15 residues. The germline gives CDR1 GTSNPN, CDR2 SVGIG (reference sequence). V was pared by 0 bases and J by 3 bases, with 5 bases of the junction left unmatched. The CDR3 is CAWSVTGQLNQPQHF. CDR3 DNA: TGTGCCTGGAGTGTAACGGGACAGCTCAATCAGCCCCAGCATTTT.

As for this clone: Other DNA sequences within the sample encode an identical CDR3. The CDR3 sequence: CASSRGAQETQYF. In DNA form, the CDR3 reads TGTGCCAGCTCAAGGGGGGCCCAAGAGACCCAGTACTTC. The chain has TRBV18 and TRBJ2-5; D is possibly TRBD1 or TRBD2 (6 bases each). Germline V gives CDR1 KGHSH, CDR2 LQKENI. V dropped 5 bases and J dropped 1 base, with 8 bases sitting between them. This CDR3 spans 13 amino acids.

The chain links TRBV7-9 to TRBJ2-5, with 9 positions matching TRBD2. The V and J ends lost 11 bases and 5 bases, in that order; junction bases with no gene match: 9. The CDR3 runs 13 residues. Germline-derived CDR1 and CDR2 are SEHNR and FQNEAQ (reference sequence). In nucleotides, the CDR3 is TGTGCCGGTAGCGGGAGCGGGAAGGAGACCCAGTACTTC. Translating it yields CAGSGSGKETQYF.

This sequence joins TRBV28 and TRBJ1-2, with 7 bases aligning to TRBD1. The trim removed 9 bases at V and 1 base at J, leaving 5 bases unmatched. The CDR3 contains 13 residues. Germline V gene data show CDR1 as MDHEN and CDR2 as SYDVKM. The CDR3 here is CASRTGSNYGYTF. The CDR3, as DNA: TGTGCCAGTAGGACAGGAAGTAACTATGGCTACACCTTC.

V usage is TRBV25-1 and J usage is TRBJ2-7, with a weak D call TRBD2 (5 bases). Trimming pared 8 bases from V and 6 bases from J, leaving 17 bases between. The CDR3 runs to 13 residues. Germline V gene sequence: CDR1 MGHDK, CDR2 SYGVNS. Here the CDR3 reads CASVGVGLGEQYF. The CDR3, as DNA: TGTGCCAGCGTCGGGGTAGGGTTGGGCGAGCAGTACTTC.

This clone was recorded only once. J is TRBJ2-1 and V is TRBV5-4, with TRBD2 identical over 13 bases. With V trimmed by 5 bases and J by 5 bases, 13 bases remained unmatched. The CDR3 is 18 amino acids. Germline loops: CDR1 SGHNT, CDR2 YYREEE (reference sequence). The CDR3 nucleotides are TGTGCCAGCAGAGCCGGGACTAGCGGGATACATGGGGACAATGAGCAGTTCTTC. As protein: CASRAGTSGIHGDNEQFF.

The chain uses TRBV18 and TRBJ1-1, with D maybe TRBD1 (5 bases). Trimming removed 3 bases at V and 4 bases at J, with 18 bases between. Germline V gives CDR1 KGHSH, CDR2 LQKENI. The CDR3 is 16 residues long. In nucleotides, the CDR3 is TGTGCCAGCTCACCGTCTGCCGGGACTTTAGGCACTGAAGCTTTCTTT. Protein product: CASSPSAGTLGTEAFF.

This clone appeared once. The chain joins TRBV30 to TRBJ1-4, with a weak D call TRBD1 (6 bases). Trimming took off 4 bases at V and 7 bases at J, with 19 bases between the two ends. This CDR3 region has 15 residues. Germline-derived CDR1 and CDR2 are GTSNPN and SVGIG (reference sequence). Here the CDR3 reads CAWNGDRQGSEKLFF. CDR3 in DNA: TGTGCCTGGAATGGTGACAGGCAGGGGTCTGAAAAACTGTTTTTT.

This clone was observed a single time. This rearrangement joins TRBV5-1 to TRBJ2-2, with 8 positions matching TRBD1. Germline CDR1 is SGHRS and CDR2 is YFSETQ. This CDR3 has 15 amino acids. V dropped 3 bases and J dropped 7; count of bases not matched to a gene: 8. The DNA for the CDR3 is TGCGCCAGCAGCTCTAGGACAGGGAATCACGGGGAGCTGTTTTTT. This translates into CASSSRTGNHGELFF.

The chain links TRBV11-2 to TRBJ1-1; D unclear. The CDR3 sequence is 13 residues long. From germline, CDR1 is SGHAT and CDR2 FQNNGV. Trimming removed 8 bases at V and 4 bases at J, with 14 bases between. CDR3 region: CASSPQRTTEAFF. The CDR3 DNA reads TGTGCCAGCTCCCCCCAAAGGACCACTGAAGCTTTCTTT.

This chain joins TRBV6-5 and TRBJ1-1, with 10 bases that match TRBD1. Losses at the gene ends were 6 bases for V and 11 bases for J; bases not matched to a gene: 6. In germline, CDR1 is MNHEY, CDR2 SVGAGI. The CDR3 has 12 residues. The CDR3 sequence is CASRSGQGVAFF. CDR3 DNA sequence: TGTGCCAGCAGGTCCGGACAGGGGGTGGCTTTCTTT.

The CDR3 DNA reads TGTGCCAGCAGCCTCGAACCCGGGGGGAAAGAGACCCAGTACTTC. Translating gives CASSLEPGGKETQYF. The chain is built from TRBV7-9 and TRBJ2-5; 7 positions agree with TRBD2. Germline CDR1 is SEHNR and CDR2 is FQNEAQ (reference sequence). The CDR3 has 15 amino acids. The V segment lost 5 bases and the J segment 3 bases; nucleotides outside the gene matches: 9. Based on the CDR3 plus reference TRBV7-9 and TRBJ2-5, the full variable domain is DTGVSQNPRHKITKRGQNVTFRCDPISEHNRLYWYRQTLGQGPEFLTYFQNEAQLEKSRLLSDRFSAERPKGSFSTLEIQRTEQGDSAMYLCASSLEPGGKETQYFGPGTRLLVL.

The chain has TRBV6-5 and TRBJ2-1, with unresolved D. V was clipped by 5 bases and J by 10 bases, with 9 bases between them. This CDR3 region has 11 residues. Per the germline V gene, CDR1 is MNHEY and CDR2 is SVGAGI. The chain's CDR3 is CASSTLREQFF. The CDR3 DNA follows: TGTGCCAGCAGTACCCTACGCGAGCAGTTCTTC.

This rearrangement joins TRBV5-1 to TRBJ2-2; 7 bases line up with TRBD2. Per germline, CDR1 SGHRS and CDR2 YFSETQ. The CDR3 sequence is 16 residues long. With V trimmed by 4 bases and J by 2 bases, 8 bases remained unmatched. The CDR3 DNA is TGCGCCAGCAGCCCGGGACTACGTCCAAACACCGGGGAGCTGTTTTTT. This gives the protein CASSPGLRPNTGELFF. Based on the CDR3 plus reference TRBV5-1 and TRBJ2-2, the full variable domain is KAGVTQTPRYLIKTRGQQVTLSCSPISGHRSVSWYQQTPGQGLQFLFEYFSETQRNKGNFPGRFSGRQFSNSRSEMNVSTLELGDSALYLCASSPGLRPNTGELFFGEGSRLTVL.

CDR3 coding DNA: TGCGCCAGCAGCTTGGTTGGCAACTCCTATGGCTACACCTTC. As protein: CASSLVGNSYGYTF. The chain has TRBV5-1 and TRBJ1-2; D is unclear. With 0 bases removed from V and 4 bases from J, the gap between germline ends came to 10 bases. Germline V gives CDR1 SGHRS, CDR2 YFSETQ. There are 14 residues in the CDR3.